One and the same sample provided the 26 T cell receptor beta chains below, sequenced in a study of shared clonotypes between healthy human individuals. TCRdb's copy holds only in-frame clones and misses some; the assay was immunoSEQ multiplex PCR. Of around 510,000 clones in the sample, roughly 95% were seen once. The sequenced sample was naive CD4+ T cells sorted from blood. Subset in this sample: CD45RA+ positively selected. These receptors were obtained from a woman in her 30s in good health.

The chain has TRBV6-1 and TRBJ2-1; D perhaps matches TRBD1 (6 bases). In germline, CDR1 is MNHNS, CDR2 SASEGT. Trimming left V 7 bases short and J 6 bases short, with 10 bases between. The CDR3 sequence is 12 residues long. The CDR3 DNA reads TGTGCCAGCAAGAGAGGGGGCAATGAGCAGTTCTTC. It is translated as CASKRGGNEQFF.

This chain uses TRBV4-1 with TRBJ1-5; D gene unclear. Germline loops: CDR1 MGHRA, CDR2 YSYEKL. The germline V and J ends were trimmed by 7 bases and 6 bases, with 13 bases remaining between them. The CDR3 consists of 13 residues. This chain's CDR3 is CASTKVVGQPQHF. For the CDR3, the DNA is TGCGCCAGCACGAAAGTGGTTGGTCAGCCCCAGCATTTT.

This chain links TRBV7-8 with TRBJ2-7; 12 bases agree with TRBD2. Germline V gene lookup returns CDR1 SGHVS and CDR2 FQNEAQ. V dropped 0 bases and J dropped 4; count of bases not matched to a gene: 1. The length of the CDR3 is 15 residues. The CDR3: CASSLALAGGYEQYF. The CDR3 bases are TGTGCCAGCAGCTTAGCGCTAGCGGGAGGGTACGAGCAGTACTTC.

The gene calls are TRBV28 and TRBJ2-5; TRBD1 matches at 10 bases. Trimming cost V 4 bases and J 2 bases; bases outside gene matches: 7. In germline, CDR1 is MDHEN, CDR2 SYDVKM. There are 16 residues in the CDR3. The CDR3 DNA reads TGTGCCAGCAGTTCCACGGGACAGGGGTTACAAGAGACCCAGTACTTC. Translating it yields CASSSTGQGLQETQYF.

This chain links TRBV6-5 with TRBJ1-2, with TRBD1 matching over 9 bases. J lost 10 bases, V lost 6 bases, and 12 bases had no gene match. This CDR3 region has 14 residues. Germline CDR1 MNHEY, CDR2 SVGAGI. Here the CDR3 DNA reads TGTGCCAGCAGCCGGACAGGGGAAAATGCGGTCTACACCTTC. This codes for CASSRTGENAVYTF.

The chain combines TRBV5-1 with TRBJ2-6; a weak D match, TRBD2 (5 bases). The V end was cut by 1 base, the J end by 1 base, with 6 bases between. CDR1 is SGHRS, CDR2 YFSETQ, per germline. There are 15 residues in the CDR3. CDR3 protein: CASSLPGSGANVLTF. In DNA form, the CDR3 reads TGCGCCAGCAGCTTGCCGGGGTCTGGGGCCAACGTCCTGACTTTC.

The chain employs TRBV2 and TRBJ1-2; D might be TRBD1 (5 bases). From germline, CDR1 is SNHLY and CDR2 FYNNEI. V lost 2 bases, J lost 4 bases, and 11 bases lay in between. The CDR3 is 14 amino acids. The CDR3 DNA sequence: TGTGCCAGCAGTGAAAGTAGACAGATCTATGGCTACACCTTC. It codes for CASSESRQIYGYTF.

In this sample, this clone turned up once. The CDR3 DNA sequence: TGTGCCAGCTCACCCCCCGGTGGACTAGCGGGAGGCGGCACAGATACGCAGTATTTT. Encoded protein: CASSPPGGLAGGGTDTQYF. The chain uses TRBV18 and TRBJ2-3, with TRBD2 matching over 14 bases. CDR3 length: 19 residues. CDR1 is KGHSH, CDR2 LQKENI, per germline. V lost 3 bases, J lost 1 base, and 9 bases stayed unmatched.

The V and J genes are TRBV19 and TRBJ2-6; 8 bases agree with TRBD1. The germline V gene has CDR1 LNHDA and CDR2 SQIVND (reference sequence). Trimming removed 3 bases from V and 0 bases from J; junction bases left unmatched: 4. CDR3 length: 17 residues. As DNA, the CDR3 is TGTGCCAGTAGTATTGGGACAGGTTCCTCTGGGGCCAACGTCCTGACTTTC. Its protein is CASSIGTGSSGANVLTF.

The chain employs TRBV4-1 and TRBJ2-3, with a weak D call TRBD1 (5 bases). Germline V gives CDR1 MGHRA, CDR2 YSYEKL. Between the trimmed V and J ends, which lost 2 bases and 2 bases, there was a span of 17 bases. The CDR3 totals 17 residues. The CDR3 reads CASSQILSWGATDTQYF. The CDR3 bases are TGCGCCAGCAGCCAAATCCTTTCATGGGGCGCCACAGATACGCAGTATTTT.

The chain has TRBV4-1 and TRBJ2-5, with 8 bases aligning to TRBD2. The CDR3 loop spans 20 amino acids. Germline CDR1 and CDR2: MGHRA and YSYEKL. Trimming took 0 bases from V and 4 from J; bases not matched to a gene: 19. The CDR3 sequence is CASSQDYTEGLGSRPETQYF. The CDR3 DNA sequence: TGCGCCAGCAGCCAAGATTATACCGAGGGACTAGGTAGTAGGCCAGAGACCCAGTACTTC.

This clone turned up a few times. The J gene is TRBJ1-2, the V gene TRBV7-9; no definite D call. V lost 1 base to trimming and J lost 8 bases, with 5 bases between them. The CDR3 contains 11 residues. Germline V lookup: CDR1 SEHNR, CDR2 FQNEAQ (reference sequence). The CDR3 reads CASSLEQGYTF. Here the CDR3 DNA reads TGTGCCAGCAGCTTAGAACAGGGCTACACCTTC.

In DNA, the CDR3 is TGTGCCAGCAGTTACGGGTCCCCTGGGGGGGAGACCCAGTACTTC. Encoded protein: CASSYGSPGGETQYF. The V call is TRBV6-6, the J call TRBJ2-5; D is perhaps TRBD2 (6 bases). The CDR3 is 15 amino acids. The V gene's germline CDR1 is MNHNY and CDR2 SVGAGI (reference sequence). V was pared by 2 bases and J by 5 bases, with 15 bases between.

The CDR3 region is CASSARGLAGDPYEQYF. The CDR3 DNA is TGTGCCAGCAGCGCCCGAGGACTAGCGGGAGACCCCTACGAGCAGTACTTC. The J gene is TRBJ2-7, the V gene TRBV7-8; 13 bases line up with TRBD2. The CDR3 contains 17 residues. Germline CDR1 and CDR2: SGHVS and FQNEAQ. V shed 5 bases and J 2 bases; nucleotides not matched to a gene: 9.

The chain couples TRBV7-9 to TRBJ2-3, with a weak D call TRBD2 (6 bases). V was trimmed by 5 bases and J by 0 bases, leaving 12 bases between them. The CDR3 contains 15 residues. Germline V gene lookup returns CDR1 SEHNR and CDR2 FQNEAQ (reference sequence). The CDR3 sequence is CASSESGRSTDTQYF. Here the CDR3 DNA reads TGTGCCAGCAGCGAGAGCGGGCGAAGCACAGATACGCAGTATTTT.

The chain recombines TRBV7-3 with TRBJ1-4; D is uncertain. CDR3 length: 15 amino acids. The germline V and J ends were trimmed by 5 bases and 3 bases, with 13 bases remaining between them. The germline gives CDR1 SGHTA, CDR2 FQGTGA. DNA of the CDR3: TGTGCCAGCAGCCTCCAAGGCTTAGCTAATGAAAAACTGTTTTTT. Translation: CASSLQGLANEKLFF.

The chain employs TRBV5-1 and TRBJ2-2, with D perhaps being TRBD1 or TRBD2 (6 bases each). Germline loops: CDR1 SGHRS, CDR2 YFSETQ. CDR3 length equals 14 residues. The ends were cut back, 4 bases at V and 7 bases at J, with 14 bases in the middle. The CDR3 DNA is TGCGCCAGCAGCCAGGGGACTCCCCGCGGGGAGCTGTTTTTT. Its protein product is CASSQGTPRGELFF.

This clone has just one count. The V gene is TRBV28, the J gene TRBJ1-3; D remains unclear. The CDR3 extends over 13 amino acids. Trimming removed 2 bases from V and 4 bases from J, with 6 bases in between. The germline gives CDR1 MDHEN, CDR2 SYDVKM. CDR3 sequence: CASSLVVGNTIYF. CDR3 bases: TGTGCCAGCAGTTTAGTGGTAGGAAACACCATATATTTT.

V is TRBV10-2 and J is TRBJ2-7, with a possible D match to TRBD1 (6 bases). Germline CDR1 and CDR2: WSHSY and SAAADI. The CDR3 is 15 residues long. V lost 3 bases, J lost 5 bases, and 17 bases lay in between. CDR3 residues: CASSDPAGTYDEQYF. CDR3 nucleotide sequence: TGCGCCAGCAGTGACCCGGCCGGGACATATGACGAGCAGTACTTC.

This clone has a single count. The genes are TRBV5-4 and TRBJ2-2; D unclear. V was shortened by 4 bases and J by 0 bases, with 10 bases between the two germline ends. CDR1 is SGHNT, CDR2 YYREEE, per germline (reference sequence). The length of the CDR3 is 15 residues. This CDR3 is CASSHHSANTGELFF. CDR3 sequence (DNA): TGTGCCAGCAGCCACCACAGCGCGAACACCGGGGAGCTGTTTTTT.

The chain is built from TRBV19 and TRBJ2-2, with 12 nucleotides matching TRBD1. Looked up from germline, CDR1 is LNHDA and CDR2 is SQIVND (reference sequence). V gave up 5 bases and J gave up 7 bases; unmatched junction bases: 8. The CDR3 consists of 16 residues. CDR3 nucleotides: TGTGCCAGTAGTGCCCGGGACAGGGGGCGCGTCGGGGAGCTGTTTTTT. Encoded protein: CASSARDRGRVGELFF.

CDR3 residues: CASSSGTGESQPQHF. CDR3 in DNA: TGTGCCAGCAGTTCCGGGACAGGGGAAAGTCAGCCCCAGCATTTT. V usage is TRBV28 and J usage is TRBJ1-5, with 10 positions matching TRBD1. Germline V lookup: CDR1 MDHEN, CDR2 SYDVKM. Unmatched junction bases numbered 6, after V lost 4 bases and J lost 6 bases. The CDR3 extends over 15 amino acids.

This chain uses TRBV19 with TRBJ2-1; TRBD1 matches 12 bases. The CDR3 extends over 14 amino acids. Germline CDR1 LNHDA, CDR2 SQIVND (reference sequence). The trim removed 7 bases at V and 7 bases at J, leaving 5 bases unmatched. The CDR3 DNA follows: TGTGCCAGTACTGGGACAGGGGGCTCAAATGAGCAGTTCTTC. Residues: CASTGTGGSNEQFF.

The CDR3 loop is CASQPGTRNQPQHF. For the CDR3, the DNA is TGTGCCAGCCAACCCGGGACACGTAATCAGCCCCAGCATTTT. V gene TRBV19 combines with J gene TRBJ1-5, with D possibly TRBD1 on 6 matching bases. Germline CDR1 reads LNHDA; CDR2 reads SQIVND (reference sequence). Deletions cut 9 bases from V and 4 bases from J, with 16 bases between. This CDR3 comprises 14 residues.

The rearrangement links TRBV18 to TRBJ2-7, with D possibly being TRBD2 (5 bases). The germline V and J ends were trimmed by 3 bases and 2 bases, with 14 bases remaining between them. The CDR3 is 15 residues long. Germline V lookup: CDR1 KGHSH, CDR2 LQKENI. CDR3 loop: CASSPGLARPYEQYF. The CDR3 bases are TGTGCCAGCTCACCCGGCCTAGCAAGACCCTACGAGCAGTACTTC.

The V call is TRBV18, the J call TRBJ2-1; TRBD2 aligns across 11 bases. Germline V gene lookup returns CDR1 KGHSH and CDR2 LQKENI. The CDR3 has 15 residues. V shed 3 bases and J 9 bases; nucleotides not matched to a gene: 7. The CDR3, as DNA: TGTGCCAGCTCACCCGGACTAGCGGGTTATGGTGAGCAGTTCTTC. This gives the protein CASSPGLAGYGEQFF.